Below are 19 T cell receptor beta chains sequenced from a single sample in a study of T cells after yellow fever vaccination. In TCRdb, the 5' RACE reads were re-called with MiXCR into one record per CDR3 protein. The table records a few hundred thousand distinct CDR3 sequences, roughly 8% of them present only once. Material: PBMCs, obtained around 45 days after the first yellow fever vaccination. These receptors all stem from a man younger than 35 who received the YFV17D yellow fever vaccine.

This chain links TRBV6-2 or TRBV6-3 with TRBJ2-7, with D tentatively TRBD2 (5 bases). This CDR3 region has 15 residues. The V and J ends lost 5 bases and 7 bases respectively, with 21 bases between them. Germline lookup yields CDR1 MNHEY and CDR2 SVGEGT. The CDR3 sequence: CASSPSGRPSREQYV. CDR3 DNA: TGTGCCAGCAGTCCCAGCGGACGGCCCTCTCGGGAGCAGTACGTC.

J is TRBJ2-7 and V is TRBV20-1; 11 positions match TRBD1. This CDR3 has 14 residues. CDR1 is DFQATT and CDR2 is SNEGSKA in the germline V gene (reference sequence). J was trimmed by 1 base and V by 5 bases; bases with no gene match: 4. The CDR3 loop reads CSAVGQGASYEQYV. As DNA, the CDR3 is TGCAGTGCTGTCGGACAGGGGGCGTCCTACGAGCAGTACGTC.

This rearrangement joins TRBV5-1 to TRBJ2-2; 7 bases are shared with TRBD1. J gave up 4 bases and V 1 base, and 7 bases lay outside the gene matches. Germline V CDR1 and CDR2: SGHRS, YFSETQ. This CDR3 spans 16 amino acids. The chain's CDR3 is CASSLSGQFTTGELFF. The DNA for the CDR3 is TGCGCCAGCAGCTTGTCGGGACAGTTTACCACCGGGGAGCTGTTTTTT.

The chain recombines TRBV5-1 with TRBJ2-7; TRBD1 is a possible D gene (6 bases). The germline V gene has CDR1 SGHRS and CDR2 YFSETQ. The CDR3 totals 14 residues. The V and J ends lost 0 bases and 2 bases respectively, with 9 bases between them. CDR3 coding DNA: TGCGCCAGCAGCTTGGACGGGGACACCTACGAGCAGTACTTC. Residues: CASSLDGDTYEQYF.

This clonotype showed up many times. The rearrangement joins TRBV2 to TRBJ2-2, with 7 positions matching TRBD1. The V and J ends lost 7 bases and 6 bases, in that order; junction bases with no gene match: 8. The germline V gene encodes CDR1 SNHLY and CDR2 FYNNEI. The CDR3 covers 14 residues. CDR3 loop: CASIKGANAGELFF. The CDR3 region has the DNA TGTGCCAGCATCAAGGGGGCAAACGCCGGGGAGCTGTTTTTT. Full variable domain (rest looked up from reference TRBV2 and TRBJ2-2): EPEVTQTPSHQVTQMGQEVILRCVPISNHLYFYWYRQILGQKVEFLVSFYNNEISEKSEIFDDQFSVERPDGSNFTLKIRSTKLEDSAMYFCASIKGANAGELFFGEGSRLTVL.

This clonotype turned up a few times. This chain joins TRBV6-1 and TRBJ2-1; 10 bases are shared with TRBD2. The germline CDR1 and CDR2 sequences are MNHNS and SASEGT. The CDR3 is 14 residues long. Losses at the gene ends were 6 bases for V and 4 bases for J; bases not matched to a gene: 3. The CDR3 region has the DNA TGTGCCAGCAGAACTAGCGGGGCTTACAATGAGCAGTTCTTC. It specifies CASRTSGAYNEQFF.

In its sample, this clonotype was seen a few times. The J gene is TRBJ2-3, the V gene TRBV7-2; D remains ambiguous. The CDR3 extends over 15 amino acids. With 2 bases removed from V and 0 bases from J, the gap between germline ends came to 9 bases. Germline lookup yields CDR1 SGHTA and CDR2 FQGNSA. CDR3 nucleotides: TGTGCCAGCAGCTTATACAGCACTAGCACAGATACGCAGTATTTT. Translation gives CASSLYSTSTDTQYF.

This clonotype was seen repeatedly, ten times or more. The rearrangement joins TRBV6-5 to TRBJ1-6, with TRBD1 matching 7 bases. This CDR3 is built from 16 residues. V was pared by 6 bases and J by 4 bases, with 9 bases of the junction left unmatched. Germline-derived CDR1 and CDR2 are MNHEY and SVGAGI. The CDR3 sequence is CASSRDRKTYNSPLHF. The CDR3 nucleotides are TGTGCCAGCAGCCGGGACAGAAAAACTTATAATTCACCCCTCCACTTT.

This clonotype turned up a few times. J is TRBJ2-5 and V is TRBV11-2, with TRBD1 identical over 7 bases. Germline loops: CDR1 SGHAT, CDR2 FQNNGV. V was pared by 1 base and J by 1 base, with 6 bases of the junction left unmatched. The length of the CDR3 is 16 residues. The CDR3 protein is CASSLGTGVFQETQYF. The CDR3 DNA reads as TGTGCCAGCAGCTTAGGTACAGGGGTGTTCCAAGAGACCCAGTACTTC. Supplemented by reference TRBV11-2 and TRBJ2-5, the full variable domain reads EAGVAQSPRYKIIEKRQSVAFWCNPISGHATLYWYQQILGQGPKLLIQFQNNGVVDDSQLPKDRFSAERLKGVDSTLKIQPAKLEDSAVYLCASSLGTGVFQETQYFGPGTRLLVL.

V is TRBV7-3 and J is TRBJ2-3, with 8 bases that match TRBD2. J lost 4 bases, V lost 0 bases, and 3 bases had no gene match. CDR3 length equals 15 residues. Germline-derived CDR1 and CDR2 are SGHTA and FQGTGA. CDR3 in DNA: TGTGCCAGCAGCTTAACGGCGGGGGGCTCAGATACGCAGTATTTT. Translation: CASSLTAGGSDTQYF.

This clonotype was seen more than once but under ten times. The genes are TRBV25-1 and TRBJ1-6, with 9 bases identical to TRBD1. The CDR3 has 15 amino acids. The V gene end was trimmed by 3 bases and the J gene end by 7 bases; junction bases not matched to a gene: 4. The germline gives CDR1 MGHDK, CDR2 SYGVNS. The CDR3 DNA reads TGTGCCAGCAGTGAGTTCGACAGGGGGAATTCACCCCTCCACTTT. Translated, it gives CASSEFDRGNSPLHF.

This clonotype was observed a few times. The DNA for the CDR3 is TGCGCCAGCAGGAAGGCAGGGGAGACTGGCTATGGCTACACCTTC. Its translation is CASRKAGETGYGYTF. V is TRBV5-1 and J is TRBJ1-2, with D possibly matching TRBD1 (6 bases). The germline V gene encodes CDR1 SGHRS and CDR2 YFSETQ. The CDR3 has 15 amino acids. Trimming took off 5 bases at V and 4 bases at J, with 18 bases between the two ends.

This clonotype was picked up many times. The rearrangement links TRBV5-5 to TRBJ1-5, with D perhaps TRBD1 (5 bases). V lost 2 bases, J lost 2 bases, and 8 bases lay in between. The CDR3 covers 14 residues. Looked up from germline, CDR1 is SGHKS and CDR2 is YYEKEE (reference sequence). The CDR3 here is CASSFEQGNQPQHF. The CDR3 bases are TGTGCCAGCAGCTTTGAACAGGGCAATCAGCCCCAGCATTTT.

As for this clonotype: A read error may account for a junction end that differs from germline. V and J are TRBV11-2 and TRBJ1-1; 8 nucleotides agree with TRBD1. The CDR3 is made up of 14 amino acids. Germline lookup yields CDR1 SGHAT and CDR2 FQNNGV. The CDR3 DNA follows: TGTGCCAGCAGCCCGGGACAGGCGAACGCTGAAGCTTTCTTT. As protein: CASSPGQANAEAFF.

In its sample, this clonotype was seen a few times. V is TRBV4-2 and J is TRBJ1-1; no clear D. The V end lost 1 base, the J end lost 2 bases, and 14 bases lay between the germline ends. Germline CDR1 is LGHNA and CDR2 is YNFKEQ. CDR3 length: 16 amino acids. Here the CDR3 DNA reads TGTGCCAGCAGCCAAGTTACCCCCCAATCCAACACTGAAGCTTTCTTT. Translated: CASSQVTPQSNTEAFF.

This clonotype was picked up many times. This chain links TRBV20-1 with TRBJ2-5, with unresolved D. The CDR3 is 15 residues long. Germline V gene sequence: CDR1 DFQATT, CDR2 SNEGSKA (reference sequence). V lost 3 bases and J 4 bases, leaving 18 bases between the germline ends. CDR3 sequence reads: CSARAAGGVGETQYF. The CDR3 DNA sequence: TGCAGTGCTAGGGCGGCCGGTGGGGTAGGAGAGACCCAGTACTTC.

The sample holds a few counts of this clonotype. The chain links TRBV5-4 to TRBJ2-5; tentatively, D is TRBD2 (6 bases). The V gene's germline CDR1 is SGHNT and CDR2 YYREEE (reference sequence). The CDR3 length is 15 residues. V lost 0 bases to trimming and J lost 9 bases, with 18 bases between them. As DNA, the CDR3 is TGTGCCAGCAGCTTGGACCTCGGGGGTGGGACGGCCCAGTACTTC. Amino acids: CASSLDLGGGTAQYF. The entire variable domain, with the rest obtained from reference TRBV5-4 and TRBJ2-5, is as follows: ETGVTQSPTHLIKTRGQQVTLRCSSQSGHNTVSWYQQALGQGPQFIFQYYREEENGRGNFPPRFSGLQFPNYSSELNVNALELDDSALYLCASSLDLGGGTAQYFGPGTRLLVL.

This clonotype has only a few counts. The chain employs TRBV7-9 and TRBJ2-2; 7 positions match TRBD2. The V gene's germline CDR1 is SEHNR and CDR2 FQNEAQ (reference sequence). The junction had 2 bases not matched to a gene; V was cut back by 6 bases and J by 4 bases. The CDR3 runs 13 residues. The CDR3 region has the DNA TGTGCCAGCAGGACGGGGGGCACCGGGGAGCTGTTTTTT. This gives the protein CASRTGGTGELFF.

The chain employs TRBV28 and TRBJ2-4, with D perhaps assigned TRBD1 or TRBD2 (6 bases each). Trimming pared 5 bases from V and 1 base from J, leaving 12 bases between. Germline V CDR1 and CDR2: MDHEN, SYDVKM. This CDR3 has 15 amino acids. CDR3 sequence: CASSPPGAAKNIQYF. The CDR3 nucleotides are TGTGCCAGCAGTCCCCCGGGGGCCGCCAAAAACATTCAGTACTTC.